A single sample gave rise to the 29 T cell receptor beta chains below, sequenced in a study of T cell repertoires in cytomegalovirus infection. One entry per CDR3 protein results from TCRdb running MiXCR on the reads. This table holds about 830,000 distinct CDR3 sequences, about 31% found once. No antigen has been identified for these receptors. The sequencing used cultured CD8+ T cells from PBMCs, collected from culture after CMV antigen stimulation. The receptors were gathered from a human donor in good health (CMV status not recorded). Some clones in this sample may be carry-over from other donors' samples.

This clonotype occurred many times. CDR3 sequence (DNA): TGTGCCAGCAGCCCCGGGACTAGCGGTGAACAAGAGACCCAGTACTTC. Its protein product is CASSPGTSGEQETQYF. The V and J genes are TRBV7-9 and TRBJ2-5; 11 nucleotides line up with TRBD2. Unmatched junction bases numbered 7, after V lost 5 bases and J lost 2 bases. The CDR3 sequence is 16 residues long. Per the germline V gene, CDR1 is SEHNR and CDR2 is FQNEAQ (reference sequence). Full variable domain (missing parts from reference TRBV7-9 and TRBJ2-5): DTGVSQNPRHKITKRGQNVTFRCDPISEHNRLYWYRQTLGQGPEFLTYFQNEAQLEKSRLLSDRFSAERPKGSFSTLEIQRTEQGDSAMYLCASSPGTSGEQETQYFGPGTRLLVL.

This clonotype was counted only a few times. V gene TRBV27 combines with J gene TRBJ2-2, with TRBD1 identical over 12 bases. The ends lost 5 bases at V and 7 bases at J; junction bases unmatched: 8. The germline V gene has CDR1 MNHEY and CDR2 SMNVEV (reference sequence). The CDR3 runs to 16 residues. The CDR3 sequence: CASSLGTGGLDGELFF. Written as DNA, the CDR3 is TGTGCCAGCAGTCTCGGGACAGGGGGCCTAGACGGGGAGCTGTTTTTT.

This clonotype was seen a handful of times. The genes are TRBV29-1 and TRBJ2-1; 8 bases are a match to TRBD1. This CDR3 has 17 amino acids. CDR1 is SQVTM, CDR2 ANQGSEA, per germline. With 6 bases clipped from V and 6 bases from J, the junction kept 19 bases outside the gene matches. The CDR3 coding sequence is TGCAGCGTAAGGAGGACAGGGTCCTCCCGAGTCGGCAATGAGCAGTTCTTC. Protein product: CSVRRTGSSRVGNEQFF.

V gene TRBV5-8 combines with J gene TRBJ2-5, with D unresolved. Deletions cut 0 bases from V and 3 bases from J, with 6 bases between. The CDR3 contains 13 residues. Germline values: CDR1 SGHTS, CDR2 YDEGEE. The CDR3 nucleotides read TGTGCCAGCAGCTTGGAAAGGGAAGAGACCCAGTACTTC. Encoded protein: CASSLEREETQYF.

The CDR3 loop reads CASSWRSSYNEQFF. CDR3 DNA sequence: TGTGCCAGCAGTTGGCGAAGCTCCTACAATGAGCAGTTCTTC. V gene TRBV6-5 combines with J gene TRBJ2-1; D unresolved. CDR1 MNHEY and CDR2 SVGAGI come from the germline V gene. This CDR3 region has 14 residues. Trimming cost V 4 bases and J 0 bases, with 7 bases left between them.

V and J are TRBV7-6 and TRBJ1-2; the match to TRBD1 covers 9 bases. V was clipped by 1 base and J by 8 bases; unmatched bases: 8. The length of the CDR3 is 15 residues. Looked up from germline, CDR1 is SGHVS and CDR2 is FNYEAQ. This CDR3 reads CASSLDLGTGRGYTF. As DNA, the CDR3 is TGTGCCAGCAGCTTAGATCTCGGGACAGGGAGGGGCTACACCTTC. The full variable domain, its missing parts supplied by reference TRBV7-6 and TRBJ1-2, is GAGVSQSPRYKVTKRGQDVALRCDPISGHVSLYWYRQALGQGPEFLTYFNYEAQQDKSGLPNDRFSAERPEGSISTLTIQRTEQRDSAMYRCASSLDLGTGRGYTFGSGTRLTVV.

This rearrangement joins TRBV24-1 to TRBJ2-3; a weak D match, TRBD2 (5 bases). The V end lost 4 bases, the J end lost 9 bases, and 7 bases lay between the germline ends. The germline V gene has CDR1 KGHDR and CDR2 SFDVKD. This CDR3 region has 11 residues. The CDR3 bases are TGTGCCACCAGTGACGGGGTCACGCAGTATTTT. Amino acid sequence: CATSDGVTQYF.

V gene TRBV7-9 combines with J gene TRBJ1-6; D gene ambiguous. V was shortened by 7 bases and J by 1 base, with 8 bases between the two germline ends. Germline CDR1 and CDR2: SEHNR and FQNEAQ (reference sequence). CDR3 size: 14 residues. The CDR3 DNA follows: TGTGCCAGCACAGGATCGTCCTATAATTCACCCCTCCACTTT. Translating it yields CASTGSSYNSPLHF.

J is TRBJ2-1 and V is TRBV3-1; TRBD2 matches 14 bases. Germline assignment: CDR1 LGHDT and CDR2 YNNKEL (reference sequence). CDR3 size: 19 residues. Losses at the gene ends were 6 bases for V and 7 bases for J; bases not matched to a gene: 17. Written as DNA, the CDR3 is TGTGCCAGCAGTTCGACTAGCGGGGGGGCCGGGGCGCACAATAATGAGCAGTTCTTC. It specifies CASSSTSGGAGAHNNEQFF.

The rearrangement links TRBV11-2 to TRBJ2-1; 11 bases agree with TRBD2. The germline CDR1 and CDR2 sequences are SGHAT and FQNNGV. Trimming took 3 bases from V and 9 from J; bases not matched to a gene: 7. This CDR3 region has 15 residues. The CDR3 coding sequence is TGTGCCAGCAGCTTTCCTAGCGGGGGGTTGTCTGAGCAGTTCTTC. Encoded protein: CASSFPSGGLSEQFF.

This clonotype was observed many times. The chain links TRBV12-3 or TRBV12-4 to TRBJ2-7, with a possible D match to TRBD1 (6 bases). This CDR3 comprises 14 residues. Trimming stripped 7 bases from V and 6 bases from J, with 19 bases between. The CDR3 DNA follows: TGTGCCAGCATCTACAGGGTTGGCGTGGGCGAGCAGTACTTC. It codes for CASIYRVGVGEQYF.

In this sample, this clonotype turned up a few times. The chain is built from TRBV7-9 and TRBJ2-3; possible D gene TRBD1, 6 bases. In germline, CDR1 is SEHNR, CDR2 FQNEAQ (reference sequence). Trimming shortened V by 7 bases and J by 2 bases, and 16 bases separated the two germline ends. The CDR3 is 15 amino acids. The CDR3 DNA is TGTGCCAGCACCCTACAGGGAGTCTTCACAGATACGCAGTATTTT. Residues: CASTLQGVFTDTQYF.

V and J are TRBV9 and TRBJ1-2, with no clear D. With 2 bases removed from V and 4 bases from J, the gap between germline ends came to 6 bases. The CDR3 contains 12 residues. Per germline, CDR1 SGDLS and CDR2 YYNGEE. CDR3 DNA: TGTGCCAGCAGCGTGAGACCCTATGGCTACACCTTC. It encodes CASSVRPYGYTF.

At least ten counts were recorded for this clonotype. This chain links TRBV7-2 with TRBJ2-3, with 12 bases identical to TRBD2. Germline V lookup: CDR1 SGHTA, CDR2 FQGNSA. The CDR3 sequence is 18 residues long. The J segment lost 4 bases and the V segment lost 2 bases, leaving 10 bases of the junction unmatched. CDR3 in amino acids: CASSLNRLAGGPADTQYF. CDR3 in DNA: TGTGCCAGCAGCTTAAATCGGCTAGCGGGGGGGCCAGCAGATACGCAGTATTTT.

The J gene is TRBJ2-2, the V gene TRBV6-5; TRBD2 is a possible D gene (5 bases). The CDR3 has 15 residues. Germline V gene data show CDR1 as MNHEY and CDR2 as SVGAGI. Trimming stripped 6 bases from V and 2 bases from J, with 13 bases between. The CDR3 DNA reads TGTGCCAGCAGCCCCTTCACGGGAAACACCGGGGAGCTGTTTTTT. Amino acids: CASSPFTGNTGELFF.

V is TRBV6-8 and J is TRBJ1-3; D not certain. CDR3 length: 11 residues. Germline values: CDR1 MNHGY, CDR2 SAAAGT. Trimming took 9 bases from V and 3 from J, leaving 6 bases between them. The CDR3 region has the DNA TGTGCCAGTGAATTTGGAAACACCATATATTTT. It codes for CASEFGNTIYF.

V usage is TRBV20-1 and J usage is TRBJ2-1; 10 bases agree with TRBD2. This CDR3 is built from 15 residues. J lost 5 bases, V lost 0 bases, and 4 bases had no gene match. Germline lookup yields CDR1 DFQATT and CDR2 SNEGSKA (reference sequence). The CDR3 region is CSARDIAGGHNEQFF. CDR3 coding DNA: TGCAGTGCTAGAGATATAGCGGGGGGCCACAATGAGCAGTTCTTC.

This rearrangement joins TRBV7-3 to TRBJ2-2; D could derive from TRBD1 or TRBD2 (5 bases each). Trimming took off 2 bases at V and 6 bases at J, with 13 bases between the two ends. The germline V gene encodes CDR1 SGHTA and CDR2 FQGTGA. The CDR3 is 15 residues long. CDR3 sequence (DNA): TGTGCCAGCAGCTTAGTCGGGACGAGGGCCGGGGAGCTGTTTTTT. It codes for CASSLVGTRAGELFF. The whole variable domain, filled in from reference TRBV7-3 and TRBJ2-2, reads GAGVSQTPSNKVTEKGKYVELRCDPISGHTALYWYRQSLGQGPEFLIYFQGTGAADDSGLPNDRFFAVRPEGSVSTLKIQRTERGDSAVYLCASSLVGTRAGELFFGEGSRLTVL.

The chain uses TRBV5-1 and TRBJ2-2; D call uncertain. Germline V gene sequence: CDR1 SGHRS, CDR2 YFSETQ. V was clipped by 4 bases and J by 7 bases, with 8 bases between them. The length of the CDR3 is 12 residues. The CDR3 loop reads CASSELYGELFF. Here the CDR3 DNA reads TGCGCCAGCAGCGAACTCTACGGGGAGCTGTTTTTT.

V and J are TRBV2 and TRBJ2-2; D perhaps matches TRBD1 (6 bases). Germline assignment: CDR1 SNHLY and CDR2 FYNNEI. Trimming cost V 4 bases and J 3 bases, with 15 bases left between them. This CDR3 contains 16 residues. CDR3 in DNA: TGTGCCAGCAGTGTCCTCGACAGGCCCGACACCGGGGAGCTGTTTTTT. This gives the protein CASSVLDRPDTGELFF.

The chain couples TRBV7-2 to TRBJ1-1; D gene ambiguous. From germline, CDR1 is SGHTA and CDR2 FQGNSA. The CDR3 totals 14 residues. Trimming pared 5 bases from V and 0 bases from J, leaving 10 bases between. The CDR3 coding sequence is TGTGCCAGCAGCACCCGGACGGTGAACACTGAAGCTTTCTTT. Protein sequence: CASSTRTVNTEAFF.

This clonotype came up many times. CDR3 in amino acids: CASSWTSGNEQFF. CDR3 DNA sequence: TGTGCCAGCAGTTGGACTAGCGGGAATGAGCAGTTCTTC. This chain connects TRBV6-5 to TRBJ2-1; 11 bases align to TRBD2. V trimming: 4 bases; J trimming: 7 bases; junction bases outside the gene matches: 0. Germline V gives CDR1 MNHEY, CDR2 SVGAGI. This CDR3 region has 13 residues.

This clonotype was seen only a few times. This chain connects TRBV7-9 to TRBJ2-3; tentative D call: TRBD2 (6 bases). The CDR3 runs to 19 residues. Between the trimmed V and J ends, which lost 3 bases and 4 bases, there was a span of 26 bases. The germline V gene has CDR1 SEHNR and CDR2 FQNEAQ (reference sequence). In DNA form, the CDR3 reads TGTGCCAGCAGCTTTCCCCCCTGGGGGGAAATCTACGATGCAGATACGCAGTATTTT. Its protein product is CASSFPPWGEIYDADTQYF.

The gene calls are TRBV12-3 or TRBV12-4 and TRBJ1-6; D is possibly TRBD1 (6 bases). This CDR3 is built from 18 residues. Between the trimmed V and J ends, which lost 6 bases and 0 bases, there was a span of 18 bases. The CDR3 is CASSLGQPTFSYNSPLHF. Here the CDR3 DNA reads TGTGCCAGCAGCCTCGGACAGCCGACGTTCTCCTATAATTCACCCCTCCACTTT.

This clonotype showed up just a few times. The V call is TRBV25-1, the J call TRBJ1-1, with D maybe TRBD1 (5 bases). Germline V gene lookup returns CDR1 MGHDK and CDR2 SYGVNS. Trimming stripped 5 bases from V and 1 base from J, with 11 bases between. This CDR3 is 14 amino acids long. CDR3 amino acids: CASSTRQWNTEAFF. CDR3 in DNA: TGTGCCAGCAGTACTCGACAGTGGAACACTGAAGCTTTCTTT.

This clonotype was seen only a few times. The chain combines TRBV11-1 with TRBJ1-1; D call uncertain. There are 12 residues in the CDR3. The V end was cut by 5 bases, the J end by 8 bases, with 12 bases between. CDR1 is SGHAT, CDR2 FQDESV, per germline (reference sequence). The DNA of the CDR3 is TGTGCCAGCAGCCCGACGGGCCAAGAAGCTTTCTTT. It codes for CASSPTGQEAFF.

This clonotype was recorded a few times. The V gene is TRBV25-1, the J gene TRBJ1-1, with D hard to call. CDR1 and CDR2 (germline): MGHDK, SYGVNS. CDR3 length: 16 residues. Deletions cut 1 base from V and 0 bases from J, with 12 bases between. The CDR3 DNA reads TGTGCCAGCAGTGAATTTGGGAGGAGCATGAACACTGAAGCTTTCTTT. Amino acids: CASSEFGRSMNTEAFF.

The rearrangement uses TRBV7-6 and TRBJ1-5, with 9 bases that match TRBD1. Trimming removed 1 base from V and 1 base from J; junction bases left unmatched: 8. Germline V gene lookup returns CDR1 SGHVS and CDR2 FNYEAQ. This CDR3 has 18 residues. The chain's CDR3 is CASSLEMGGQGSNQPQHF. Written as DNA, the CDR3 is TGTGCCAGCAGCTTAGAGATGGGGGGACAGGGCAGCAATCAGCCCCAGCATTTT.

This clonotype was recorded a few times. The V gene is TRBV6-2 or TRBV6-3, the J gene TRBJ1-6; D is perhaps TRBD1 (5 bases). There are 13 residues in the CDR3. Germline assignment: CDR1 MNHEY and CDR2 SVGEGT. V dropped 5 bases and J dropped 7 bases, with 9 bases sitting between them. The CDR3 here is CASSPRQNSPLHF. The DNA for the CDR3 is TGTGCCAGCAGTCCTCGACAGAATTCACCCCTCCACTTT.